This T cell receptor (beta chain) was obtained from a study of Graves' ophthalmopathy and Graves' hyperthyroidism. Uncontrolled infections, other autoimmune diseases, pregnancy or lactation barred patients from enrollment. TCR beta CDR3 amplification used RNA transcripts. In the first round, RT-PCR was carried out with HTBI primers, and a multiplex PCR formed the second round. MiXCR, applied by TCRdb to the multiplex PCR reads, yields one record per CDR3 protein. The sample gives approximately 1.2 million distinct CDR3 sequences, roughly 35% of which show up once; 11% is in the top ten. This clonotype was detected ten times or more. What it recognizes is unknown. Findings of the study overall: The model's ophthalmopathy progression predictions had approximately 71% sensitivity and 72% to 75% specificity. Researchers report that a 13-signature model separated ophthalmopathy from stable hyperthyroidism, posting under 90% sensitivity and about 80% specificity.

The sample taken for sequencing was peripheral blood or thyroid tissue (not recorded which). The origin of this receptor is an adult man with Graves' hyperthyroidism.

The CDR3 nucleotides read TGTGCCAGCAGCTTAACGAGGACCGGGGAGCTGTTTTTT. This sequence encodes CASSLTRTGELFF. The chain joins TRBV11-2 to TRBJ2-2; the D is unclear. V lost 2 bases to trimming and J lost 5 bases, with 6 bases between them. Germline values: CDR1 SGHAT, CDR2 FQNNGV. There are 13 residues in the CDR3.